This T cell receptor (beta chain) was captured by sequencing in a study of blood T cell repertoires in COVID-19. Study at large: Spain, Italy and the United States supplied samples that represented acute and convalescent COVID-19. PBMCs, B-cell-depleted T cells, or T cells were the source of the cDNA or gDNA that made up the material.

The authors' processing: Amplification with reference gene primers provided the estimates of nucleated cell counts. Some clones are missing from TCRdb's copy, which holds only in-frame ones; the method was immunoSEQ multiplex PCR. V, J and clone size reflect that table, while D and trimming were determined from the DNA. The table shows roughly 80,000 clones, with roughly 80% occurring only once. Germline CDR1 and CDR2: SQVTM and ANQGSEA. The ends were cut back, 6 bases at V and 0 bases at J, with 15 bases in the middle. This CDR3 region has 14 residues. This chain links TRBV29-1 with TRBJ2-7, with D unresolved. The TCR sequence derives from a man in his 60s with active or convalescent COVID-19. Input material: peripheral blood. DNA of the CDR3: TGCAGCGTCTCATCGGTACAGACCTCCTACGAGCAGTACTTC. It is translated as CSVSSVQTSYEQYF.